This record concerns one T cell receptor beta chain sequence. This entry belongs to a study of blood T cell repertoires in COVID-19. On the study more broadly: PBMCs, B-cell-depleted T cells, or T cells provided the cDNA or gDNA that made up the material.

This CDR3 has 17 residues. Per germline, CDR1 SGHVS and CDR2 FQNEAQ. V lost 1 base and J lost 0; bases outside the gene matches: 6. Per the original data handling: Nucleated cell number was recorded as an estimate derived from reference gene primer amplification. Sequenced by immunoSEQ multiplex PCR; TCRdb stores in-frame clones only, minus some. The V and J calls and clone size are taken from that table; D and trimming were inferred from the DNA. Of over 200,000 clones in the sample, about 83% were seen once. The receptor's source is a man in his sixties who had recovered from COVID-19. The V and J genes are TRBV7-8 and TRBJ1-5; 7 nucleotides line up with TRBD1. The sample comprised peripheral blood. The chain's CDR3 is CASSLVTGDFSNQPQHF. CDR3 DNA sequence: TGTGCCAGCAGCTTAGTAACAGGGGATTTTAGCAATCAGCCCCAGCATTTT. Full variable domain (outside the CDR3, taken from reference TRBV7-8 and TRBJ1-5): GAGVSQSPRYKVAKRGQDVALRCDPISGHVSLFWYQQALGQGPEFLTYFQNEAQLDKSGLPSDRFFAERPEGSVSTLKIQRTQQEDSAVYLCASSLVTGDFSNQPQHFGDGTRLSIL.